This T cell receptor (beta chain) was documented in a study of OX40 agonist ivuxolimab in advanced cancers. Turning to the study itself: Age averaged about 60 years (range roughly 23 to 79), and 70% to 85% were male.

Patients were ineligible given autoimmune disease history or systemic immunosuppression. V was clipped by 6 bases and J by 6 bases, with 23 bases between them. The CDR3 loop spans 16 amino acids. Germline CDR1 is MNHNY and CDR2 is SVGAGI (reference sequence). The table came from immunoSEQ multiplex PCR; TCRdb's copy has only in-frame clones and leaves some out. The table lists 100,000 or so clones, approximately 90% of them singletons. Sequencing was performed on CD4+ or CD8+ T cells sorted from blood, taken in a trial of the OX40 agonist ivuxolimab. The receptor's source is an adult with an advanced solid tumor such as melanoma, head and neck, liver or kidney cancer. V usage is TRBV6-6 and J usage is TRBJ1-1; D might be TRBD1 (6 bases). The CDR3, as DNA: TGTGCCAGCAGGCCCACACAGGGTATGGGTCGGGCTGAAGCTTTCTTT. It codes for CASRPTQGMGRAEAFF.